This T cell receptor beta chain is from a study of T-cell reconstitution after alpha-beta-depleted transplantation in children. CDR3 length equals 15 residues. V lost 5 bases and J 1 base, leaving 14 bases between the germline ends. Germline CDR1 SGHRS, CDR2 YFSETQ. In this sample, this clonotype turned up a few times. Unique molecular identifiers were incorporated during preparation of the TCRbeta library. A single record per CDR3 protein comes from TCRdb applying MiXCR to the PCR reads. Of roughly 300,000 distinct CDR3 sequences in the sample, about 10% were seen once. The chain carries TRBV5-1 and TRBJ2-3; tentatively, D is TRBD2 (6 bases). The sequence derives from a human donor who donated a stem cell graft to a child with SCID. This sample comprised PBMCs from the stem cell graft donor, obtained from the stem cell graft. The CDR3 is CASRDGGDRTDTQYF. CDR3 nucleotide sequence: TGCGCCAGCAGGGATGGCGGGGACCGCACAGATACGCAGTATTTT.